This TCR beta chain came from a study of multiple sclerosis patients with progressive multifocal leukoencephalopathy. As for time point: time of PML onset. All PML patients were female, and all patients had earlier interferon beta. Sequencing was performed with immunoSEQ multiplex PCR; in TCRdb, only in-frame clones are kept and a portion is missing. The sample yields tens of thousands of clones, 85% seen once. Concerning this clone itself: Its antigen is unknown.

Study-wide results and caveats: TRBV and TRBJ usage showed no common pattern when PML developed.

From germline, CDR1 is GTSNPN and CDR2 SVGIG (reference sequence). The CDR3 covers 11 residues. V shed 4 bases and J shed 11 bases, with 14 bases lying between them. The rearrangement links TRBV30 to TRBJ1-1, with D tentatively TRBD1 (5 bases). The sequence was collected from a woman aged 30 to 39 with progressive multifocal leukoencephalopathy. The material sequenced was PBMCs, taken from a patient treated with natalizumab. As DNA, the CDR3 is TGTGCCTGGAAGCTTGGAGGGGACGCTTTCTTT. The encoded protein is CAWKLGGDAFF.